The source of this TCR beta chain is a study of cytomegalovirus exposure and HLA in healthy donors. In the study overall: Early on, a data release was issued that held 80 million or so unique TCRs from HLA-typed donors. Broader study findings: The analysis excluded some indistinguishable V segments, including TRBV6-2 and TRBV6-3. Specific recognition of CMV antigens was confirmed in vitro for three chains (all CMV-associated).

As concerns this clone: Its antigen is still unknown.

It was with 60 Vbeta and 13 Jbeta primers that the PCR ran. Only in-frame clones appear in the TCRdb table, and some are missing; sequencing was by immunoSEQ multiplex PCR. The data show about 130,000 clones, more than 8% seen once. V lost 2 bases, J lost 0 bases, and 12 bases lay in between. The CDR3 has 15 residues. CDR1 SGHRS and CDR2 YFSETQ come from the germline V gene. This TCR was recovered from a man aged 50-59 years in good health and CMV-seronegative. This chain uses TRBV5-1 with TRBJ2-7; a weak D match, TRBD2 (6 bases). The specimen sequenced was PBMCs. The CDR3: CASSLSGGNSYEQYF. Written as DNA, the CDR3 is TGCGCCAGCAGCTTATCGGGCGGGAACTCCTACGAGCAGTACTTC.